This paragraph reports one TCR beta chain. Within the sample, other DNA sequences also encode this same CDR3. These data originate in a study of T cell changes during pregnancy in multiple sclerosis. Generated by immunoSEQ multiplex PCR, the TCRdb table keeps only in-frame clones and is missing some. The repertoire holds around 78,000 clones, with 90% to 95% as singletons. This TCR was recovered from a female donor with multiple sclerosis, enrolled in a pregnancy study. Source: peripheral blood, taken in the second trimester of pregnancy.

This CDR3 is CASSGDTEAFF. For the CDR3, the DNA is TGTGCCAGCTCGGGGGACACTGAAGCTTTCTTT. This chain connects TRBV2 to TRBJ1-1, with D tentatively TRBD1 (5 bases). The CDR3 has 11 residues. CDR1 is SNHLY, CDR2 FYNNEI, per germline. Trimming cost V 8 bases and J 3 bases, with 7 bases left between them.